One and the same sample provided the 15 T cell receptor beta chains below, sequenced in a study of T cell changes during pregnancy in multiple sclerosis. Only in-frame clones appear in the TCRdb table, and some are missing; sequencing was by immunoSEQ multiplex PCR. The repertoire holds some 29,000 clones, 91% seen once, with around 3.6% in the top ten. Sequencing used CD8+ T cells from peripheral blood mononuclear cells, obtained in the second trimester of pregnancy. The origin of the receptors is a female donor in good health, enrolled as a control in a pregnancy study.

The V call is TRBV19, the J call TRBJ2-7; TRBD1 agrees at 9 bases. V lost 6 bases to trimming and J lost 3 bases; unmatched junction nucleotides: 12. The CDR3 sequence is 16 residues long. Germline-derived CDR1 and CDR2 are LNHDA and SQIVND (reference sequence). Here the CDR3 reads CASSPTGTGLLYEQYF. The DNA for the CDR3 is TGTGCCAGTAGCCCGACCGGGACAGGGTTACTCTACGAGCAGTACTTC.

This chain connects TRBV4-3 to TRBJ1-1; D call uncertain. V was clipped by 2 bases and J by 0 bases, with 10 bases between them. CDR3 length: 15 amino acids. From germline, CDR1 is LGHNA and CDR2 YSLEER. CDR3 protein: CASSQMARMNTEAFF. The CDR3 bases are TGCGCCAGCAGCCAAATGGCCCGAATGAACACTGAAGCTTTCTTT.

The chain joins TRBV30 to TRBJ1-1; D ambiguous. Trimming took 0 bases from V and 1 from J, leaving 9 bases between them. The CDR3 contains 14 residues. The germline gives CDR1 GTSNPN, CDR2 SVGIG (reference sequence). The CDR3 is CAWSVGGPNTEAFF. DNA of the CDR3: TGTGCCTGGAGTGTAGGCGGGCCGAACACTGAAGCTTTCTTT.

J is TRBJ2-2 and V is TRBV7-9; unclear D gene. CDR1 and CDR2 from the germline V gene are SEHNR and FQNEAQ (reference sequence). Trimming removed 5 bases at V and 11 bases at J, with 6 bases between. CDR3 length: 10 residues. The CDR3 loop reads CASSPQELFF. CDR3 sequence (DNA): TGTGCCAGCAGCCCCCAAGAGCTGTTTTTT.

This chain joins TRBV9 and TRBJ2-3; D may be TRBD2 (6 bases). Trimming pared 3 bases from V and 2 bases from J, leaving 16 bases between. The CDR3 consists of 16 residues. CDR1 is SGDLS and CDR2 is YYNGEE in the germline V gene. This chain's CDR3 is CASSAPGDSATDTQYF. For the CDR3, the DNA is TGTGCCAGCAGCGCCCCCGGGGACTCAGCCACAGATACGCAGTATTTT. The full variable domain, in which reference TRBV9 and TRBJ2-3 provide the parts outside the CDR3, is DSGVTQTPKHLITATGQRVTLRCSPRSGDLSVYWYQQSLDQGLQFLIQYYNGEERAKGNILERFSAQQFPDLHSELNLSSLELGDSALYFCASSAPGDSATDTQYFGPGTRLTVL.

The chain links TRBV6-1 to TRBJ2-7; 9 bases are a match to TRBD1. Germline CDR1 reads MNHNS; CDR2 reads SASEGT. CDR3 length: 14 residues. V was clipped by 6 bases and J by 7 bases; unmatched bases: 10. CDR3 coding DNA: TGTGCCAGCAGCGCCGGGACAGGGCTTTGGGAGCAGTACTTC. This codes for CASSAGTGLWEQYF.

The V call is TRBV13, the J call TRBJ1-1; possibly TRBD1 for D (6 bases). V lost 5 bases and J 4 bases, leaving 14 bases between the germline ends. This CDR3 region has 14 residues. Per the germline V gene, CDR1 is PRHDT and CDR2 is FYEKMQ (reference sequence). The CDR3 sequence: CASSETGGGTEAFF. DNA for the CDR3: TGTGCCAGCAGCGAGACAGGTGGGGGCACTGAAGCTTTCTTT.

This clone appeared a few times. The genes are TRBV4-1 and TRBJ2-5, with 7 bases aligning to TRBD1. CDR1 MGHRA and CDR2 YSYEKL come from the germline V gene. V shed 8 bases, J shed 2 bases, and the junction held 5 bases outside the gene matches. The CDR3 extends over 13 amino acids. The CDR3 DNA is TGCGCCAGCCAGGGGGACAGACAAGAGACCCAGTACTTC. Its translation is CASQGDRQETQYF.

The DNA for the CDR3 is TGTGCTAGTGGTTCGGGACAGACCATGAACACTGAAGCTTTCTTT. Protein: CASGSGQTMNTEAFF. This chain connects TRBV12-5 to TRBJ1-1; 7 nucleotides align to TRBD1. The CDR3 contains 15 residues. The germline V gene has CDR1 LGHNT and CDR2 FRNRAP. Trimming cost V 4 bases and J 0 bases; bases outside gene matches: 5. The variable domain in full, with the rest retrieved from reference TRBV12-5 and TRBJ1-1, is DARVTQTPRHKVTEMGQEVTMRCQPILGHNTVFWYRQTMMQGLELLAYFRNRAPLDDSGMPKDRFSAEMPDATLATLKIQPSEPRDSAVYFCASGSGQTMNTEAFFGQGTRLTVV.

The chain has TRBV19 and TRBJ2-7; 7 bases map to TRBD2. Germline CDR1 reads LNHDA; CDR2 reads SQIVND (reference sequence). With V trimmed by 1 base and J by 2 bases, 11 bases remained unmatched. CDR3 length: 17 amino acids. The CDR3 DNA is TGTGCCAGTAGTATAGGGACCCGGGGAGGGGTGACCTACGAGCAGTACTTC. Residues: CASSIGTRGGVTYEQYF. Based on the CDR3 plus reference TRBV19 and TRBJ2-7, the full variable domain is DGGITQSPKYLFRKEGQNVTLSCEQNLNHDAMYWYRQDPGQGLRLIYYSQIVNDFQKGDIAEGYSVSREKKESFPLTVTSAQKNPTAFYLCASSIGTRGGVTYEQYFGPGTRLTVT.

The chain combines TRBV5-8 with TRBJ2-1; 7 bases are shared with TRBD1. This CDR3 contains 14 residues. The germline V gene has CDR1 SGHTS and CDR2 YDEGEE. The trim removed 0 bases at V and 4 bases at J, leaving 1 base unmatched. In DNA, the CDR3 is TGTGCCAGCAGCTTGGGACAGGGATACAATGAGCAGTTCTTC. It yields the protein CASSLGQGYNEQFF.

This clone was counted only a few times. The rearrangement joins TRBV29-1 to TRBJ1-1; unclear D gene. V lost 5 bases and J lost 4, with 11 bases in between. This CDR3 is 12 amino acids long. The germline gives CDR1 SQVTM, CDR2 ANQGSEA. The chain's CDR3 is CSVRGESTEAFF. The CDR3 bases are TGCAGCGTTCGGGGAGAGAGCACTGAAGCTTTCTTT.

Here the CDR3 reads CASSLVLLPEGLEQYF. The CDR3 DNA reads TGTGCCAGCAGCTTAGTGTTACTTCCCGAGGGATTAGAGCAGTACTTC. This rearrangement joins TRBV7-2 to TRBJ2-7; D is possibly TRBD2 (5 bases). The CDR3 runs 16 residues. CDR1 and CDR2 (germline): SGHTA, FQGNSA. V was cut by 1 base and J by 7 bases, with 20 bases left in between.

The CDR3 coding sequence is TGTGCCAGCAGCTCGACGGAGACCGTTTCTGGGGCCAACGTCCTGACTTTC. This codes for CASSSTETVSGANVLTF. The gene calls are TRBV7-9 and TRBJ2-6; D not certain. Per germline, CDR1 SEHNR and CDR2 FQNEAQ (reference sequence). Trimming removed 4 bases from V and 1 base from J, with 14 bases in between. The CDR3 is made up of 17 amino acids.

The chain employs TRBV9 and TRBJ2-7; a possible D gene is TRBD2 (6 bases). Germline values: CDR1 SGDLS, CDR2 YYNGEE. V lost 0 bases to trimming and J lost 4 bases, with 17 bases between them. The CDR3 has 16 residues. CDR3 residues: CASSVDSTSSQYEQYF. CDR3 sequence (DNA): TGTGCCAGCAGCGTAGATAGTACTAGCTCTCAATACGAGCAGTACTTC.